The 23 T cell receptor beta chains below all came from one sample that was sequenced in a study of cytotoxic CD8 clonotypes in ibrutinib-treated CLL. The table came from immunoSEQ multiplex PCR; TCRdb's copy has only in-frame clones and leaves some out. The sample records approximately 100,000 clones, 70% to 85% being singletons. The sequencing used PBMCs, collected after 12 months of ibrutinib treatment. The receptors come from a human donor with chronic lymphocytic leukemia.

The V call is TRBV29-1, the J call TRBJ1-3, with D unresolved. The CDR3 extends over 13 amino acids. CDR1 SQVTM and CDR2 ANQGSEA come from the germline V gene. Trimming left V 7 bases short and J 4 bases short, with 14 bases between. CDR3 sequence: CSAARRQGNTIYF. The CDR3 DNA reads as TGCAGCGCCGCCCGACGGCAGGGAAACACCATATATTTT. Complete variable domain (other parts from reference TRBV29-1 and TRBJ1-3): SAVISQKPSRDICQRGTSLTIQCQVDSQVTMMFWYRQQPGQSLTLIATANQGSEATYESGFVIDKFPISRPNLTFSTLTVSNMSPEDSSIYLCSAARRQGNTIYFGEGSWLTVV.

V gene TRBV7-2 combines with J gene TRBJ1-6; no reliable D call. This CDR3 has 13 amino acids. Trimming left V 5 bases short and J 8 bases short, with 10 bases between. Germline lookup yields CDR1 SGHTA and CDR2 FQGNSA. CDR3: CASSQEADSPLHF. CDR3 nucleotide sequence: TGTGCCAGCAGCCAGGAAGCAGATTCACCCCTCCACTTT.

This clone was counted many times. The chain is built from TRBV7-9 and TRBJ2-7, with D tentatively TRBD1 or TRBD2 (5 bases each). Per germline, CDR1 SEHNR and CDR2 FQNEAQ (reference sequence). Trimming took 5 bases from V and 3 from J, leaving 17 bases between them. This CDR3 contains 15 residues. CDR3 loop: CASSRNRPGNYEQYF. Written as DNA, the CDR3 is TGTGCCAGCAGCCGTAACAGGCCGGGGAACTACGAGCAGTACTTC.

In its sample, this clone was seen a few times. The chain combines TRBV5-6 with TRBJ1-2, with 9 bases identical to TRBD1. CDR1 and CDR2 from the germline V gene are SGHDT and YYEEEE. This CDR3 has 13 residues. Unmatched junction bases numbered 5, after V lost 7 bases and J lost 4 bases. This chain's CDR3 is CASGSDRGYGYTF. The CDR3 DNA follows: TGTGCCAGCGGATCGGACAGGGGCTATGGCTACACCTTC.

In this sample, this clone turned up a few times. The chain employs TRBV10-3 and TRBJ1-1, with 8 bases lining up with TRBD1. This CDR3 region has 12 residues. The germline CDR1 and CDR2 sequences are ENHRY and SYGVKD. Trimming took 7 bases from V and 3 from J; bases not matched to a gene: 1. The CDR3 loop reads CAITGQDTEAFF. The DNA for the CDR3 is TGTGCCATCACGGGACAGGACACTGAAGCTTTCTTT.

V and J are TRBV28 and TRBJ2-7, with D possibly TRBD2 on 6 matching bases. Trimming took off 6 bases at V and 5 bases at J, with 14 bases between the two ends. Germline-derived CDR1 and CDR2 are MDHEN and SYDVKM. This CDR3 spans 13 amino acids. The CDR3 coding sequence is TGTGCCAGCAGCCCCCGGCGGGGCAACGAGCAGTACTTC. This sequence encodes CASSPRRGNEQYF. The full variable domain, rest sourced from reference TRBV28 and TRBJ2-7, is DVKVTQSSRYLVKRTGEKVFLECVQDMDHENMFWYRQDPGLGLRLIYFSYDVKMKEKGDIPEGYSVSREKKERFSLILESASTNQTSMYLCASSPRRGNEQYFGPGTRLTVT.

The genes are TRBV29-1 and TRBJ1-4; D is unclear. V was clipped by 0 bases and J by 0 bases, with 8 bases between them. The CDR3 covers 15 residues. The germline CDR1 and CDR2 sequences are SQVTM and ANQGSEA. The CDR3 nucleotides read TGCAGCGTTGAAGAGGTCGGGGCAACTAATGAAAAACTGTTTTTT. It translates to CSVEEVGATNEKLFF.

The V gene is TRBV19, the J gene TRBJ1-5; TRBD1 aligns across 11 bases. This CDR3 has 18 amino acids. The junction had 9 bases not matched to a gene; V was cut back by 5 bases and J by 0 bases. In germline, CDR1 is LNHDA, CDR2 SQIVND (reference sequence). The CDR3: CASSGGQGEQYSNQPQHF. The CDR3 DNA reads TGTGCCAGTAGTGGGGGACAGGGGGAACAATATAGCAATCAGCCCCAGCATTTT.

The rearrangement joins TRBV9 to TRBJ2-7; 9 bases fit TRBD1. This CDR3 region has 15 residues. Trimming took 4 bases from V and 5 from J; bases not matched to a gene: 10. CDR1 is SGDLS and CDR2 is YYNGEE in the germline V gene. The CDR3 region is CASSRRDRDTHEQYF. The CDR3 DNA reads as TGTGCCAGCAGCCGCCGGGACAGGGACACCCACGAGCAGTACTTC.

This clone occurred a few times. The CDR3: CASSSGQMNTEAFF. CDR3 nucleotide sequence: TGTGCCAGCAGCTCCGGACAGATGAACACTGAAGCTTTCTTT. This chain joins TRBV6-5 and TRBJ1-1; weak D call: TRBD1 (6 bases). Trimming stripped 6 bases from V and 0 bases from J, with 11 bases between. CDR3 length equals 14 residues. CDR1 and CDR2 (germline): MNHEY, SVGAGI.

The rearrangement uses TRBV2 and TRBJ2-7; D is ambiguous. The V gene's germline CDR1 is SNHLY and CDR2 FYNNEI. The CDR3 covers 15 residues. With 0 bases removed from V and 3 bases from J, the gap between germline ends came to 12 bases. The CDR3 nucleotides read TGTGCCAGCAGTGAAGCCGCTGGAAGCCACTACGAGCAGTACTTC. Translating gives CASSEAAGSHYEQYF.

A single count supports this clone. The chain is built from TRBV6-1 and TRBJ1-6; D might be TRBD1 (5 bases). Trimming shortened V by 8 bases and J by 5 bases, and 10 bases separated the two germline ends. The length of the CDR3 is 13 residues. Germline CDR1 is MNHNS and CDR2 is SASEGT. The CDR3 spells CASLDTDNSPLHF. The CDR3, as DNA: TGTGCCAGCTTGGACACAGATAATTCACCCCTCCACTTT.

The rearrangement joins TRBV5-1 to TRBJ2-1, with 7 bases aligning to TRBD1. This CDR3 is 14 amino acids long. The V and J ends lost 4 bases and 7 bases, in that order; junction bases with no gene match: 8. Germline V gene sequence: CDR1 SGHRS, CDR2 YFSETQ. The DNA of the CDR3 is TGCGCCAGCAGCCCCAGGACAGGCGGGAATGAGCAGTTCTTC. Residues: CASSPRTGGNEQFF.

The rearrangement uses TRBV9 and TRBJ2-7, with 9 bases fitting TRBD1. Germline trimming cut 5 bases from V and 1 base from J; bases unmatched to any gene: 7. This CDR3 has 15 residues. Germline assignment: CDR1 SGDLS and CDR2 YYNGEE. CDR3 sequence: CASSASGTGSYEQYF. Here the CDR3 DNA reads TGTGCCAGCAGTGCCTCCGGGACAGGGTCCTACGAGCAGTACTTC.

V gene TRBV9 combines with J gene TRBJ2-3, with D perhaps matching TRBD2 (6 bases). From germline, CDR1 is SGDLS and CDR2 YYNGEE. The CDR3 contains 15 residues. The V end lost 4 bases, the J end lost 3 bases, and 15 bases lay between the germline ends. This CDR3 reads CASSTERLATDTQYF. The CDR3 DNA reads as TGTGCCAGCAGCACAGAGAGGCTAGCGACAGATACGCAGTATTTT.

The rearrangement uses TRBV7-3 and TRBJ1-2, with 11 bases identical to TRBD1. This CDR3 is 13 amino acids long. Germline lookup yields CDR1 SGHTA and CDR2 FQGTGA. Losses at the gene ends were 10 bases for V and 7 bases for J; bases not matched to a gene: 8. In DNA, the CDR3 is TGTGCCATAAAACGGACAGGGGGCTCTGGCTACACCTTC. This gives the protein CAIKRTGGSGYTF. Together with reference TRBV7-3 and TRBJ1-2, the CDR3 gives the full variable domain: GAGVSQTPSNKVTEKGKYVELRCDPISGHTALYWYRQSLGQGPEFLIYFQGTGAADDSGLPNDRFFAVRPEGSVSTLKIQRTERGDSAVYLCAIKRTGGSGYTFGSGTRLTVV.

The chain joins TRBV5-4 to TRBJ1-4; 7 bases match TRBD1. The CDR3 runs to 14 residues. V was clipped by 5 bases and J by 7 bases; unmatched bases: 8. Germline CDR1 is SGHNT and CDR2 is YYREEE (reference sequence). CDR3 coding DNA: TGTGCCAGCAGGATAGACAGGGCTGCTGAAAAACTGTTTTTT. This encodes CASRIDRAAEKLFF.

The V gene is TRBV27, the J gene TRBJ2-7; a weak D match, TRBD1 (5 bases). CDR1 MNHEY and CDR2 SMNVEV come from the germline V gene (reference sequence). There are 13 residues in the CDR3. The V end was cut by 0 bases, the J end by 7 bases, with 10 bases between. The CDR3 DNA reads as TGTGCCAGCAGTTTATCCCAGGGTCGAGAGCAGTACTTC. Residues: CASSLSQGREQYF.

The genes are TRBV21-1 and TRBJ2-7; the D call of TRBD2 is as the table states it, not checked on the DNA. TRBV21-1 is a pseudogene locus. This CDR3 region has 16 residues. The CDR3 protein is CASSKRGASPPNEQYF. The CDR3, as DNA: TGTGCCAGCAGCAAACGGGGGGCCTCACCCCCTAACGAGCAGTACTTC.

This clone was seen a few times. The chain joins TRBV7-3 to TRBJ1-2; tentative D call: TRBD1 (5 bases). Germline CDR1 is SGHTA and CDR2 is FQGTGA. The CDR3 consists of 14 residues. V was clipped by 1 base and J by 9 bases, with 15 bases between them. The CDR3 bases are TGTGCCAGCAGCTTAAGAGGTCAGGGTTCTAGCTACACCTTC. Its protein is CASSLRGQGSSYTF.

The V call is TRBV6-1, the J call TRBJ1-1; 9 bases fit TRBD1. The CDR3 has 11 residues. Germline CDR1 MNHNS, CDR2 SASEGT. V gave up 10 bases and J gave up 8 bases; unmatched junction bases: 5. The CDR3 bases are TGTGCCATCGACAGGGGGGCGGAAGCTTTCTTT. It encodes CAIDRGAEAFF.

This chain links TRBV5-1 with TRBJ2-6; tentatively, D is TRBD1 (5 bases). This CDR3 region has 18 residues. Germline CDR1 is SGHRS and CDR2 is YFSETQ. The V end was cut by 0 bases, the J end by 4 bases, with 17 bases between. CDR3 residues: CASSLVPLQGRGANVLTF. For the CDR3, the DNA is TGCGCCAGCAGCTTGGTCCCCTTGCAGGGTCGCGGGGCCAACGTCCTGACTTTC.

The J gene is TRBJ2-7, the V gene TRBV5-1, with 8 bases aligning to TRBD1. Trimming took 3 bases from V and 6 from J; bases not matched to a gene: 8. The CDR3 is made up of 14 amino acids. Germline V gene data show CDR1 as SGHRS and CDR2 as YFSETQ. The CDR3 coding sequence is TGCGCCAGCAGCTCTTGGACAGGGAGGATCGAGCAGTACTTC. Amino acids: CASSSWTGRIEQYF. Using reference TRBV5-1 and TRBJ2-7 for the parts outside the CDR3, the full variable domain is KAGVTQTPRYLIKTRGQQVTLSCSPISGHRSVSWYQQTPGQGLQFLFEYFSETQRNKGNFPGRFSGRQFSNSRSEMNVSTLELGDSALYLCASSSWTGRIEQYFGPGTRLTVT.